The 16 T cell receptor beta chains reported below all come from one sample, sequenced in a study of shared clonotypes between healthy human individuals. Profiling relied on immunoSEQ multiplex PCR, and the TCRdb table lists in-frame clones only, not all of them. The data show about 490,000 clones, roughly 80% seen once. Sequencing was performed on PBMCs. Source of these receptors: a woman between 40 and 50 years old in good health. Some clones in this sample may be carry-over from other donors' samples.

The V gene is TRBV7-8, the J gene TRBJ1-1; no clear D. Germline V gene lookup returns CDR1 SGHVS and CDR2 FQNEAQ. The V end was cut by 5 bases, the J end by 0 bases, with 10 bases between. The CDR3 extends over 14 amino acids. The chain's CDR3 is CASSPRKVNTEAFF. The CDR3, as DNA: TGTGCCAGCAGCCCAAGGAAAGTGAACACTGAAGCTTTCTTT. The variable domain in full, completed from reference TRBV7-8 and TRBJ1-1, reads GAGVSQSPRYKVAKRGQDVALRCDPISGHVSLFWYQQALGQGPEFLTYFQNEAQLDKSGLPSDRFFAERPEGSVSTLKIQRTQQEDSAVYLCASSPRKVNTEAFFGQGTRLTVV.

The chain recombines TRBV28 with TRBJ1-1, with D hard to call. The CDR3 length is 14 residues. Trimming pared 2 bases from V and 5 bases from J, leaving 12 bases between. Germline-derived CDR1 and CDR2 are MDHEN and SYDVKM. DNA of the CDR3: TGTGCCAGCAGTTTACCCGGAGGGCATACTGAAGCTTTCTTT. It specifies CASSLPGGHTEAFF.

J is TRBJ2-2 and V is TRBV11-2; D is uncertain. In germline, CDR1 is SGHAT, CDR2 FQNNGV. The ends were cut back, 2 bases at V and 5 bases at J, with 6 bases in the middle. This CDR3 has 13 residues. CDR3 bases: TGTGCCAGCAGCTTATACGGAACCGGGGAGCTGTTTTTT. Protein sequence: CASSLYGTGELFF.

As regards this clone: This may be a read error: a much more frequent sequence differs by one nucleotide. The chain recombines TRBV19 with TRBJ2-5; 10 bases fit TRBD2. This CDR3 spans 16 amino acids. V shed 5 bases, J shed 4 bases, and the junction held 10 bases outside the gene matches. Germline V lookup: CDR1 LNHDA, CDR2 SQIVND (reference sequence). CDR3 loop: CASSFGTSVRGETQYF. CDR3 nucleotide sequence: TGTGCCAGTAGTTTTGGGACTAGCGTGAGGGGAGAGACCCAGTACTTC.

This clone was found once. The likely explanation is a read error, given a far larger clone one base away. The chain couples TRBV29-1 to TRBJ2-3, with D possibly TRBD2 on 5 matching bases. CDR3 size: 15 residues. Germline CDR1 is SQVTM and CDR2 is ANQGSEA. The V end lost 4 bases, the J end lost 2 bases, and 16 bases lay between the germline ends. The CDR3 reads CSVGLEGEITDTQYF. CDR3 in DNA: TGCAGCGTTGGTTTAGAGGGAGAGATCACAGATACGCAGTATTTT.

The chain uses TRBV14 and TRBJ1-2, with D uncertain. Germline V gene data show CDR1 as SGHDN and CDR2 as FVKESK. CDR3 length: 16 residues. V was pared by 1 base and J by 7 bases, with 19 bases between. CDR3 in amino acids: CASSQVHPGRAPGYTF. As DNA, the CDR3 is TGTGCCAGCAGCCAAGTTCATCCCGGACGAGCTCCTGGCTACACCTTC.

Turning to this clone: With a much larger clone just one base away, this may be a read error. This chain connects TRBV6-6 to TRBJ2-7; 9 nucleotides align to TRBD1. Per the germline V gene, CDR1 is MNHNY and CDR2 is SVGAGI (reference sequence). The CDR3 sequence is 14 residues long. V lost 6 bases, J lost 2 bases, and 5 bases stayed unmatched. The CDR3 DNA follows: TGTGCCAGCAGGACCGGGACAGGGACCTACGAGCAGTACTTC. Amino acid sequence: CASRTGTGTYEQYF.

The chain is built from TRBV6-1 and TRBJ2-3; no definite D call. Germline V CDR1 and CDR2: MNHNS, SASEGT. This CDR3 is 12 amino acids long. V was trimmed by 4 bases and J by 4 bases, leaving 6 bases between them. The CDR3 protein is CASSVGSDTQYF. CDR3 bases: TGTGCCAGCAGTGTTGGCTCAGATACGCAGTATTTT.

The V and J genes are TRBV27 and TRBJ2-5; D gene uncertain. Trimming took 5 bases from V and 2 from J, leaving 15 bases between them. Looked up from germline, CDR1 is MNHEY and CDR2 is SMNVEV (reference sequence). This CDR3 is 15 amino acids long. The DNA for the CDR3 is TGTGCCAGCAGTCCTCTCTCGGGCCGACAAGAGACCCAGTACTTC. It yields the protein CASSPLSGRQETQYF.

This rearrangement joins TRBV28 to TRBJ2-5; TRBD2 matches at 13 bases. The CDR3 spans 16 residues. After removal of 5 bases from V and 3 bases from J, the junction contained 6 bases not matched to a gene. CDR1 is MDHEN, CDR2 SYDVKM, per germline. CDR3 DNA sequence: TGTGCCAGCAGTCCCAGAGGGACTAGCGGGGAAGAGACCCAGTACTTC. This gives the protein CASSPRGTSGEETQYF.

This clone occurred a few times. J is TRBJ1-1 and V is TRBV5-4, with D maybe TRBD1 (5 bases). The CDR3 contains 14 residues. Germline V gives CDR1 SGHNT, CDR2 YYREEE (reference sequence). V was shortened by 5 bases and J by 6 bases, with 17 bases between the two germline ends. The CDR3 sequence: CASSPPQGMAEAFF. CDR3 bases: TGTGCCAGCAGTCCACCTCAGGGTATGGCTGAAGCTTTCTTT.

This chain joins TRBV6-1 and TRBJ2-5; D is uncertain. The germline V gene encodes CDR1 MNHNS and CDR2 SASEGT. The ends were cut back, 5 bases at V and 0 bases at J, with 10 bases in the middle. CDR3 length: 14 amino acids. The CDR3 nucleotides read TGTGCCAGCAGTAAAGGACCGGACCAAGAGACCCAGTACTTC. As protein: CASSKGPDQETQYF.

The chain is built from TRBV30 and TRBJ2-5; D gene unclear. There are 12 residues in the CDR3. Germline loops: CDR1 GTSNPN, CDR2 SVGIG (reference sequence). Trimming cost V 0 bases and J 3 bases, with 5 bases left between them. Here the CDR3 DNA reads TGTGCCTGGAGTGTTGGGGAAGAGACCCAGTACTTC. Translating gives CAWSVGEETQYF.

This rearrangement joins TRBV7-2 to TRBJ1-4; D uncertain. This CDR3 region has 14 residues. V lost 4 bases and J 8 bases, leaving 14 bases between the germline ends. Germline V gene lookup returns CDR1 SGHTA and CDR2 FQGNSA. The CDR3 loop is CASSSRQGLEKLFF. The CDR3 nucleotides read TGTGCCAGCAGCTCAAGACAAGGATTGGAAAAACTGTTTTTT.

V gene TRBV5-1 combines with J gene TRBJ2-2, with D hard to call. Germline V gives CDR1 SGHRS, CDR2 YFSETQ. The CDR3 is 14 residues long. The ends were cut back, 4 bases at V and 0 bases at J, with 7 bases in the middle. The CDR3 bases are TGCGCCAGCAGCCAGAACACGAACACCGGGGAGCTGTTTTTT. Protein sequence: CASSQNTNTGELFF. Looking up the rest from reference TRBV5-1 and TRBJ2-2 gives the full variable domain: KAGVTQTPRYLIKTRGQQVTLSCSPISGHRSVSWYQQTPGQGLQFLFEYFSETQRNKGNFPGRFSGRQFSNSRSEMNVSTLELGDSALYLCASSQNTNTGELFFGEGSRLTVL.

This rearrangement joins TRBV7-2 to TRBJ2-7; D ambiguous. The CDR3 length is 15 residues. Trimming left V 3 bases short and J 2 bases short, with 14 bases between. Looked up from germline, CDR1 is SGHTA and CDR2 is FQGNSA. The chain's CDR3 is CASSFDRVSTYEQYF. The CDR3 nucleotides are TGTGCCAGCAGCTTTGATAGGGTGTCTACCTACGAGCAGTACTTC.